This T cell receptor (beta chain) was profiled in a study of CD8 T cells in ankylosing spondylitis. Study-level points and caveats: Apparently characteristic of ankylosing spondylitis blood was a TCR beta motif (roughly 8 highly homologous variants). Disease-linked clones were found to be CD8+ and relatively rare in peripheral blood. Before this, some motif variants had been reported in reactive arthritis synovial fluid and blood. The authors reported significant enrichment of disease-linked clones in matched ankylosing spondylitis synovial fluid.

MiXCR, run by TCRdb on the 5' RACE reads, gives a single entry per CDR3 protein. This table has around 90,000 distinct CDR3 sequences, around 30% appearing once. V was trimmed by 7 bases and J by 1 base, leaving 15 bases between them. The CDR3 sequence is 15 residues long. Germline V gene sequence: CDR1 MDHEN, CDR2 SYDVKM. Notes on this clonotype: Its antigen is not identified.

The receptor was derived from a male donor with ankylosing spondylitis or in good health (not recorded which). The genes are TRBV28 and TRBJ2-3; D gene unclear. The sample was blood, either unsorted or a sorted T cell fraction (not recorded which). Here the CDR3 reads CASTLRGLGTDTQYF. The CDR3 DNA reads TGTGCCAGCACCTTGAGAGGCCTAGGCACAGATACGCAGTATTTT.